This is a list of T cell receptor beta chains from one sample in a study of T cell changes during pregnancy in multiple sclerosis. Measured with immunoSEQ multiplex PCR; TCRdb has only the in-frame clones, and not every one. Of around 61,000 clones listed, around 90% are singletons. The material sequenced was peripheral blood, taken in the third trimester of pregnancy. The receptor set was obtained from a female donor in good health, enrolled as a control in a pregnancy study. CDR3s include the opening cysteine and the closing phenylalanine or tryptophan. The D gene is left open where the match is weak. Clone size is stated in some rows and not others, as once, few, many or a class when expanded.

D gene	V gene	CDR3 length	clone size	J gene	CDR3 DNA	CDR3 protein
NA	TRBV5-4	16	NA	TRBJ1-3	TGTGCCAGCAGCCCGGGGGGAGGACTCTCTGGAAACACCATATATTTT	CASSPGGGLSGNTIYF
NA	TRBV7-9	13	NA	TRBJ1-2	TGTGCCAGCAGTCGGGACACTAACTATGGCTACACCTTC	CASSRDTNYGYTF
TRBD1	TRBV4-2	18	NA	TRBJ2-7	TGTGCCAGCAGCCAAGAAACCTGGGGACAGGGAATTCCCTACGAGCAGTACTTC	CASSQETWGQGIPYEQYF
TRBD1	TRBV6-6	14	NA	TRBJ2-3	TGTGCCAGCAGACGACAGGGGGTGGCAGATACGCAGTATTTT	CASRRQGVADTQYF
NA	TRBV7-9	15	NA	TRBJ1-4	TGTGCCAGCAGCTTAGAGTCCGGAGGAAATGAAAAACTGTTTTTT	CASSLESGGNEKLFF
TRBD1	TRBV7-2	15	few	TRBJ2-7	TGTGCCAGCAGCTACGACAGGGAACTCACCTACGAGCAGTACTTC	CASSYDRELTYEQYF
NA	TRBV5-1	15	NA	TRBJ1-6	TGCGCCAGCAGCTTGGCTGGTCCGTCGGATTCACCCCTCCACTTT	CASSLAGPSDSPLHF
NA	TRBV5-1	13	NA	TRBJ2-3	TGCGCCAGCAGCACAAGGAGGACAGATACGCAGTATTTT	CASSTRRTDTQYF
NA	TRBV5-1	13	NA	TRBJ1-1	TGCGCCAGCAGCTTGCGGGGGGTCACTGAAGCTTTCTTT	CASSLRGVTEAFF
TRBD1	TRBV28	15	NA	TRBJ1-6	TGTGCCAGCAGTTTACCGGACAGGAGGACCTCACCCCTCCACTTT	CASSLPDRRTSPLHF
TRBD1	TRBV4-3	16	NA	TRBJ2-1	TGCGCCAGCAGCCAAGATCAAGGGACAGGGGGTTATGAGCAGTTCTTC	CASSQDQGTGGYEQFF
NA	TRBV27	14	few	TRBJ1-3	TGTGCCAGCAGGGTACAGGGAACTGGAAACACCATATATTTT	CASRVQGTGNTIYF
NA	TRBV7-9	13	NA	TRBJ2-1	TGTGCCAGCAGCCCCTGGGGCGACAATGAGCAGTTCTTC	CASSPWGDNEQFF
NA	TRBV11-3	12	NA	TRBJ2-7	TGTGCCAGCAGCTCCGGTGGTGCCGAGCAGTACTTC	CASSSGGAEQYF
TRBD1	TRBV6-6	14	NA	TRBJ1-2	TGTGCCAGCAATGGAGGACAGGGAAGCGGTGGCTACACCTTC	CASNGGQGSGGYTF
TRBD2	TRBV11-1	16	NA	TRBJ2-1	TGTGCCAGCAGCTTAGCCTCTAGCGGGTATTACAATGAGCAGTTCTTC	CASSLASSGYYNEQFF
NA	TRBV7-9	14	NA	TRBJ1-1	TGTGCCAGCAGCCCAGGGGCCGCGAACACTGAAGCTTTCTTT	CASSPGAANTEAFF
NA	TRBV9	14	NA	TRBJ2-2	TGTGCCAGCAGCGTAGTCGGGAACACCGGGGAGCTGTTTTTT	CASSVVGNTGELFF
NA	TRBV30	14	NA	TRBJ1-6	TGTGCCTGGAGCGGGGGAGCGCTTGGTTCACCCCTCCACTTT	CAWSGGALGSPLHF
NA	TRBV2	17	NA	TRBJ1-1	TGTGCCAGCAGTGACTATACAGTGCTCCCCCTGAACACTGAAGCTTTCTTT	CASSDYTVLPLNTEAFF
NA	TRBV27	14	NA	TRBJ2-2	TGTGCCAGCAGTTTATACGGGGAGACCGGGGAGCTGTTTTTT	CASSLYGETGELFF
TRBD1	TRBV7-9	17	NA	TRBJ1-2	TGTGCCAGCAGCCGACCGGGACAGATTACCTTGGGGACGAGCTACACCTTC	CASSRPGQITLGTSYTF
TRBD1	TRBV5-8	14	NA	TRBJ1-6	TGTGCCAGCAGCGTCGACAGGGGCCTTTCACCCCTCCACTTT	CASSVDRGLSPLHF
TRBD1	TRBV4-3	14	few	TRBJ1-2	TGCGCCAGCAGCCAATCGACAGGGATTGACGGCTACACCTTC	CASSQSTGIDGYTF
NA	TRBV30	13	NA	TRBJ1-5	TGTGCCCTGAGTGAGGGGGGCAATCAGCCCCAGCATTTT	CALSEGGNQPQHF
NA	TRBV2	13	NA	TRBJ1-6	TGTGCCAGCAGCTTGACAAGCAATTCACCCCTCCACTTT	CASSLTSNSPLHF
NA	TRBV28	12	once	TRBJ1-1	TGTGCCAGCAATTCGGTGAACACTGAAGCTTTCTTT	CASNSVNTEAFF
NA	TRBV7-2	13	NA	TRBJ1-1	TGTGCCAGCAGCTTACAGGGGAACACTGAAGCTTTCTTT	CASSLQGNTEAFF
TRBD2	TRBV5-1	16	NA	TRBJ2-3	TGCGCCAGCAGCTTAAATCCGGGACTAACCACAGATACGCAGTATTTT	CASSLNPGLTTDTQYF
NA	TRBV5-1	15	NA	TRBJ2-2	TGCGCCAGCAGCTTGGCCGCCGGGATCACCGGGGAGCTGTTTTTT	CASSLAAGITGELFF
NA	TRBV5-8	15	NA	TRBJ1-5	TGTGCCAGCAGCTTGAGAGACAGTAGCAATCAGCCCCAGCATTTT	CASSLRDSSNQPQHF
TRBD2	TRBV11-2	18	NA	TRBJ2-5	TGTGCCAGCAGTTCTAATCTCTCCCCCGGGACTAGGAAAGAGACCCAGTACTTC	CASSSNLSPGTRKETQYF
TRBD1	TRBV6-6	16	NA	TRBJ2-2	TGTGCCAGCAGTTACAGAGGGGGCCGAGGCACCGGGGAGCTGTTTTTT	CASSYRGGRGTGELFF
NA	TRBV2	12	NA	TRBJ2-7	TGTGCCAGCAGTGAGGCGGATTCCGAGCAGTACTTC	CASSEADSEQYF
NA	TRBV18	13	NA	TRBJ2-5	TGTGCCAGCTCACCACCTTCCGGGGAGACCCAGTACTTC	CASSPPSGETQYF
NA	TRBV11-3	14	once	TRBJ2-3	TGTGCCAGCAGCTTGGGGAGCCCCACAGATACGCAGTATTTT	CASSLGSPTDTQYF
NA	TRBV5-6	17	NA	TRBJ1-2	TGTGCCAGCAGCTTGGTTAAAGCGTATACACAAAACTATGGCTACACCTTC	CASSLVKAYTQNYGYTF
NA	TRBV7-2	13	NA	TRBJ1-2	TGTGCCAGCAGCTTAGGAGGGGACAAGGGCTACACCTTC	CASSLGGDKGYTF
NA	TRBV6-6	14	NA	TRBJ1-1	TGTGCCAGCAGTTACACAGGACGGGACACTGAAGCTTTCTTT	CASSYTGRDTEAFF
NA	TRBV29-1	11	NA	TRBJ1-1	TGCAGCCCTACGGGGTGCGGGGGAGCTTTCTTT	CSPTGCGGAFF
NA	TRBV12-5	14	NA	TRBJ1-2	TGTGCTAGTGGTTCCCCCAACCAGGGACTTGGCTACACCTTC	CASGSPNQGLGYTF
TRBD2	TRBV7-9	17	once	TRBJ2-3	TGTGCCAGCAGCCGATCCCCCCTAGCGGGTTACACAGATACGCAGTATTTT	CASSRSPLAGYTDTQYF
NA	TRBV7-2	14	NA	TRBJ2-7	TGTGCCAGCAGCTTAGGGGGGCGCTCCTACGAGCAGTACTTC	CASSLGGRSYEQYF
TRBD1	TRBV5-8	14	NA	TRBJ1-5	TGTGCCAGCAGCTTGGGGGACAGACATCAGCCCCAGCATTTT	CASSLGDRHQPQHF
NA	TRBV5-4	14	NA	TRBJ1-1	TGTGCCAGCAGCTACCAGGGCAGGCCATCTGAAGCTTTCTTT	CASSYQGRPSEAFF
TRBD1	TRBV7-2	17	NA	TRBJ2-5	TGTGCCAGCAGCTTAGCACCTTCTAACAGGGGCCAAGAGACCCAGTACTTC	CASSLAPSNRGQETQYF
NA	TRBV4-3	17	NA	TRBJ2-2	TGCGCCAGCAGCCAAGATCCGTCCGCAGGGTTGGGCGGGGAGCTGTTTTTT	CASSQDPSAGLGGELFF
TRBD1	TRBV19	15	NA	TRBJ1-4	TGTGCCAGTAGCCTGGGACAGGCATTTAATGAAAAACTGTTTTTT	CASSLGQAFNEKLFF
TRBD1	TRBV27	15	NA	TRBJ1-5	TGTGCCAGCAGTGCCACAGGGGGCGGCAATCAGCCCCAGCATTTT	CASSATGGGNQPQHF
NA	TRBV9	13	NA	TRBJ1-3	TGTGCCAGCAGCGGGAGGAATGGAAACACCATATATTTT	CASSGRNGNTIYF
NA	TRBV5-4	16	NA	TRBJ1-2	TGTGCCAGCAGCTTAAGGACAGCCCCGGCCAACTATGGCTACACCTTC	CASSLRTAPANYGYTF
NA	TRBV2	13	NA	TRBJ1-1	TGTGCCAGCAGTGACGACATGGCCACTGAAGCTTTCTTT	CASSDDMATEAFF
TRBD2	TRBV4-3	17	NA	TRBJ2-7	TGCGCCAGCAGCCAAGATGGGGGAGGGGAGGGGATATACGAGCAGTACTTC	CASSQDGGGEGIYEQYF
NA	TRBV5-6	13	NA	TRBJ2-7	TGTGCCAGCAGCGGCCACAGGGTAACCGAGCAGTACTTC	CASSGHRVTEQYF
TRBD2	TRBV6-5	15	NA	TRBJ2-3	TGTGCCAGCGGTTTAGCGGGGGGTTCTTCAGATACGCAGTATTTT	CASGLAGGSSDTQYF
TRBD1	TRBV7-2	16	NA	TRBJ1-5	TGTGCCAGCAGCTCGGGACAGGGAAGATTGAATCAGCCCCAGCATTTT	CASSSGQGRLNQPQHF